This is a list of T cell receptor beta chains from one sample in a study of cytomegalovirus exposure and HLA in healthy donors. Measured with immunoSEQ multiplex PCR; TCRdb has only the in-frame clones, and not every one. The repertoire holds some 130,000 clones, with about two thirds as singletons. Sequenced input: PBMCs. The receptors were sampled from a woman in her fifties or sixties in good health and CMV-seropositive. The CDR3 runs from the conserved cysteine through the conserved F or W. The D gene is left open where the match is weak. A clone size is listed for some rows: how often the clone was seen (once, few, many), or a class if it is expanded.

>TRBV1|-|TRBJ2-7|few
CTSSQLGHGTPLLHEQYF
TGCACCAGCAGCCAATTGGGACACGGGACGCCTCTTCTCCACGAGCAGTACTTC
>TRBV10-1|-|TRBJ2-7|-
CATSDRSYEQYF
TGCGCCACCTCGGACAGATCCTACGAGCAGTACTTC
>TRBV5-5|-|TRBJ1-2|-
CASSPTFSNYGYTF
TGTGCCAGCAGCCCTACTTTTTCGAACTATGGCTACACCTTC
>TRBV6-4|TRBD1|TRBJ1-1|-
CASSDSEGTGRTEAFF
TGTGCCAGCAGTGACTCTGAGGGGACAGGGCGAACTGAAGCTTTCTTT
>TRBV15|-|TRBJ2-2|-
CATTRGTGAGELFF
TGTGCCACGACCCGGGGAACGGGGGCCGGGGAGCTGTTTTTT
>TRBV6-5|TRBD1|TRBJ1-6|-
CASSYSFRDRVPPLHF
TGTGCCAGCAGTTACTCGTTCCGGGACAGAGTTCCGCCCCTCCACTTT
>TRBV6-6|-|TRBJ2-5|-
CASDTRREETQYF
TGTGCCAGCGACACTCGCAGGGAAGAGACCCAGTACTTC
>TRBV10-3|TRBD2|TRBJ2-5|few
CAISEGLAGGQETQYF
TGTGCCATCAGTGAGGGGCTAGCGGGGGGCCAAGAGACCCAGTACTTC
>TRBV5-1|-|TRBJ2-7|-
CASSLANEQYF
TGCGCCAGCAGCTTGGCCAACGAGCAGTACTTC
>TRBV7-2|-|TRBJ1-5|-
CASRRRGRNQPQHF
TGTGCCAGCAGGCGCAGAGGGAGGAATCAGCCCCAGCATTTT